One and the same sample provided the 20 T cell receptor beta chains below, sequenced in a study of T cells in Graves' hyperthyroidism and ophthalmopathy. The investigators amplified TCR beta CDR3 regions from RNA transcripts. Using the HTBI primer set, a first-round RT-PCR was run on the TCR CDR3. MiXCR was run by TCRdb on the multiplex PCR reads, yielding one entry per CDR3 protein. Of nearly 600,000 distinct CDR3 sequences listed, over 11% are singletons. The specimen sequenced was blood. These receptors were collected from a woman aged 30 to 39 with Graves' hyperthyroidism that later progressed to Graves' ophthalmopathy.

In its sample, this clonotype was seen many times. The rearrangement links TRBV30 to TRBJ2-5, with 7 bases lining up with TRBD2. With V trimmed by 0 bases and J by 5 bases, 6 bases remained unmatched. CDR3 length: 14 residues. The germline CDR1 and CDR2 sequences are GTSNPN and SVGIG (reference sequence). CDR3 sequence reads: CAWSVLGGSETQYF. The CDR3 nucleotides are TGTGCCTGGAGTGTACTGGGGGGGTCGGAGACCCAGTACTTC.

The chain carries TRBV6-1 and TRBJ1-3; no clear D. The V end lost 4 bases, the J end lost 0 bases, and 10 bases lay between the germline ends. CDR1 is MNHNS, CDR2 SASEGT, per germline. CDR3 length: 15 amino acids. CDR3 region: CASSAGPVSGNTIYF. Here the CDR3 DNA reads TGTGCCAGCAGTGCCGGGCCTGTCTCTGGAAACACCATATATTTT.

This clonotype was found many times. The chain recombines TRBV10-3 with TRBJ1-5; 8 bases align to TRBD1. The V gene's germline CDR1 is ENHRY and CDR2 SYGVKD. The CDR3 totals 13 residues. The J segment lost 7 bases and the V segment lost 4 bases, leaving 3 bases of the junction unmatched. The CDR3 nucleotides read TGTGCCATCAGTGGGACAGGGTGGCAGCCCCAGCATTTT. Amino acids: CAISGTGWQPQHF.

This clonotype was counted many times. This rearrangement joins TRBV6-1 to TRBJ1-3, with D perhaps TRBD1 (5 bases). CDR3 size: 17 residues. The V end lost 6 bases, the J end lost 2 bases, and 20 bases lay between the germline ends. Looked up from germline, CDR1 is MNHNS and CDR2 is SASEGT. The CDR3 DNA sequence: TGTGCCAGCAGCCGATCGCGGGGCGTGTTACCTGGAAACACCATATATTTT. Translated: CASSRSRGVLPGNTIYF.

V usage is TRBV3-1 and J usage is TRBJ2-1, with 9 bases lining up with TRBD2. The germline V gene has CDR1 LGHDT and CDR2 YNNKEL (reference sequence). The CDR3 runs to 19 residues. J was trimmed by 9 bases and V by 1 base; bases with no gene match: 19. As DNA, the CDR3 is TGTGCCAGCAGCCAAGGTTCGTGGGCTAGCGGGATGTCAAGGAGTGAGCAGTTCTTC. It yields the protein CASSQGSWASGMSRSEQFF.

The genes are TRBV19 and TRBJ2-7; D remains ambiguous. Germline-derived CDR1 and CDR2 are LNHDA and SQIVND (reference sequence). The V and J ends lost 2 bases and 2 bases respectively, with 4 bases between them. This CDR3 contains 12 residues. The CDR3 DNA sequence: TGTGCCAGTAGTATACCGCCCTACGAGCAGTACTTC. It specifies CASSIPPYEQYF.

In its sample, this clonotype was seen many times. The chain joins TRBV6-2 or TRBV6-3 to TRBJ2-1; tentative D call: TRBD2 (5 bases). The CDR3 length is 15 residues. V lost 0 bases to trimming and J lost 7 bases, with 13 bases between them. Germline CDR1 reads MNHEY; CDR2 reads SVGEGT. The CDR3 bases are TGTGCCAGCAGTTACTCGAGGGTTCGAGGGAATGAGCAGTTCTTC. Translating gives CASSYSRVRGNEQFF.

This clonotype was counted only a few times. The chain is built from TRBV7-3 and TRBJ1-5, with D possibly matching TRBD1 (5 bases). Germline V lookup: CDR1 SGHTA, CDR2 FQGTGA. The CDR3 sequence is 16 residues long. Trimming took 1 base from V and 1 from J, leaving 11 bases between them. Here the CDR3 DNA reads TGTGCCAGCAGCTTAAAGAGGGGAGTCAGCAATCAGCCCCAGCATTTT. It codes for CASSLKRGVSNQPQHF.

In its sample, this clonotype was seen a few times. CDR3 in DNA: TGTGCCAGTAGCCTGGGGACTAGCGGGAGGAGCGTGGAGACCCAGTACTTC. Its protein is CASSLGTSGRSVETQYF. This sequence joins TRBV19 and TRBJ2-5; TRBD2 agrees at 15 bases. Germline V gene lookup returns CDR1 LNHDA and CDR2 SQIVND (reference sequence). Germline trimming cut 6 bases from V and 5 bases from J; bases unmatched to any gene: 10. This CDR3 spans 17 amino acids. Complete variable domain (other parts from reference TRBV19 and TRBJ2-5): DGGITQSPKYLFRKEGQNVTLSCEQNLNHDAMYWYRQDPGQGLRLIYYSQIVNDFQKGDIAEGYSVSREKKESFPLTVTSAQKNPTAFYLCASSLGTSGRSVETQYFGPGTRLLVL.

The sample holds many counts of this clonotype. The chain employs TRBV5-1 and TRBJ2-3; TRBD2 might be the D (7 bases). Between the trimmed V and J ends, which lost 4 bases and 1 base, there was a span of 13 bases. This CDR3 region has 15 residues. Germline V gene sequence: CDR1 SGHRS, CDR2 YFSETQ. The CDR3 reads CASSLQGGGTDTQYF. DNA of the CDR3: TGCGCCAGCAGCCTACAGGGAGGGGGCACAGATACGCAGTATTTT.

The chain employs TRBV3-1 and TRBJ2-5; 8 bases are shared with TRBD2. Trimming cost V 0 bases and J 10 bases; bases outside gene matches: 7. Germline V gene data show CDR1 as LGHDT and CDR2 as YNNKEL (reference sequence). The CDR3 totals 14 residues. The CDR3 region has the DNA TGTGCCAGCAGCCAAGATCGGGCGGGGGGTAGCCAGTACTTC. Translated: CASSQDRAGGSQYF.

The V gene is TRBV20-1, the J gene TRBJ2-1, with 10 bases lining up with TRBD2. CDR3 length: 15 amino acids. Germline V gene lookup returns CDR1 DFQATT and CDR2 SNEGSKA (reference sequence). J lost 12 bases, V lost 3 bases, and 14 bases had no gene match. DNA of the CDR3: TGCAGTGCTAGGGACACTAGCGGGACAACCCACGGGCAGTTCTTC. The encoded protein is CSARDTSGTTHGQFF.

Ten or more counts support this clonotype. The chain is built from TRBV24-1 and TRBJ2-1, with 7 nucleotides matching TRBD1. The CDR3 covers 15 residues. Per germline, CDR1 KGHDR and CDR2 SFDVKD. The trim removed 1 base at V and 4 bases at J, leaving 3 bases unmatched. Written as DNA, the CDR3 is TGTGCCACCAGTGATTTTGGGACAGCATACAATGAGCAGTTCTTC. Translation: CATSDFGTAYNEQFF.

At least ten counts were recorded for this clonotype. The chain has TRBV5-5 and TRBJ1-2; D gene ambiguous. The V gene's germline CDR1 is SGHKS and CDR2 YYEKEE (reference sequence). The length of the CDR3 is 13 residues. The germline V and J ends were trimmed by 0 bases and 11 bases, with 14 bases remaining between them. CDR3 DNA sequence: TGTGCCAGCAGCTTGGTTTTTGGCGGCATTTACACCTTC. Protein: CASSLVFGGIYTF. Full variable domain (rest looked up from reference TRBV5-5 and TRBJ1-2): DAGVTQSPTHLIKTRGQQVTLRCSPISGHKSVSWYQQVLGQGPQFIFQYYEKEERGRGNFPDRFSARQFPNYSSELNVNALLLGDSALYLCASSLVFGGIYTFGSGTRLTVV.

This clonotype was counted at least ten times. The rearrangement uses TRBV11-3 and TRBJ2-1; D might be TRBD2 (5 bases). The germline V gene encodes CDR1 SGHNT and CDR2 YENEEA. Trimming removed 3 bases from V and 9 bases from J, with 12 bases in between. The CDR3 spans 13 residues. The DNA for the CDR3 is TGTGCCAGCAGCTTGGAGGCGAGACCTGAGCAGTTCTTC. It translates to CASSLEARPEQFF. Based on the CDR3 plus reference TRBV11-3 and TRBJ2-1, the full variable domain is EAGVVQSPRYKIIEKKQPVAFWCNPISGHNTLYWYLQNLGQGPELLIRYENEEAVDDSQLPKDRFSAERLKGVDSTLKIQPAELGDSAVYLCASSLEARPEQFFGPGTRLTVL.

This clonotype showed up many times. The CDR3 here is CATTPGPYGYTF. The CDR3 DNA sequence: TGTGCCACCACCCCAGGACCCTATGGCTACACCTTC. The chain couples TRBV19 to TRBJ1-2, with D unresolved. This CDR3 is 12 amino acids long. Germline CDR1 LNHDA, CDR2 SQIVND (reference sequence). The ends were cut back, 10 bases at V and 4 bases at J, with 13 bases in the middle.

The chain couples TRBV7-8 to TRBJ1-1; 7 nucleotides agree with TRBD1. V shed 3 bases and J 10 bases; nucleotides not matched to a gene: 2. Germline V gene sequence: CDR1 SGHVS, CDR2 FQNEAQ. The CDR3 is 11 residues long. This CDR3 is CASSFTGAAFF. CDR3 sequence (DNA): TGTGCCAGCAGCTTTACAGGGGCAGCTTTCTTT.

This clonotype was recorded at least ten times. J is TRBJ2-5 and V is TRBV6-2 or TRBV6-3; D uncertain. The CDR3 has 13 amino acids. Trimming took 5 bases from V and 3 from J, leaving 10 bases between them. The V gene's germline CDR1 is MNHEY and CDR2 SVGEGT. The CDR3 nucleotides read TGTGCCAGCAGTACCTCGACGGAAGAGACCCAGTACTTC. Its protein is CASSTSTEETQYF.

V and J are TRBV6-2 or TRBV6-3 and TRBJ2-1, with D perhaps matching TRBD2 (5 bases). V lost 5 bases, J lost 9 bases, and 17 bases lay in between. The germline gives CDR1 MNHEY, CDR2 SVGEGT. The CDR3 has 14 amino acids. This CDR3 is CASSDRPSGGEQFF. CDR3 sequence (DNA): TGTGCCAGCAGTGACCGGCCCAGCGGCGGTGAGCAGTTCTTC.

This clonotype was counted ten times or more. A read error may produce the germline difference seen at one junction end. This chain connects TRBV6-5 to TRBJ2-5; 16 bases match TRBD2. Germline values: CDR1 MNHEY, CDR2 SVGAGI. CDR3 length equals 19 residues. In DNA, the CDR3 is TGTGCCAGCAGTCACTCCGGGACTAGCGGGAGGGCCTTTATAGAGACCCAGTACTTC. Protein sequence: CASSHSGTSGRAFIETQYF.